These 9 T cell receptor beta chains originate from one sample sequenced in a study of vaccination and CD4 T cells after COVID-19 (dated by TCRdb to 2021 to 2024). The treatment or condition label corresponds to: approximately nine-day PBMC culture with coronavirus spike peptide pools or control peptides (ViraFEST assay). CD4+ T cells from unexposed donors were collected before the COVID-19 pandemic (2011-2018). The library was obtained by PCR. The reads were generated on an Illumina iSeq 100. At the Johns Hopkins FTIC core, DNA from the cultured CD4+ T cells underwent TCR sequencing with the Oncomine TCR Beta short-read assay. The QIAamp micro DNA kit was used to extract genomic DNA from the cultured CD4+ T cells. The raw public data were reprocessed by TCRdb itself: fastp quality trimming at Q25, MiXCR clonotype calling, in-frame beta chains only. For every CDR3 protein sequence, its rows merge into one entry that carries the most common genes and DNA. The sample profile shows 6,500 or so distinct CDR3 sequences; under 45% of them were found once. The ten largest clonotypes hold around a third of the sample.

Their antigens are not known. The sequenced sample was CD4+ T cells from blood, cultured in vitro. The receptors stem from a human donor in good health.

The rearrangement joins TRBV7-9 to TRBJ2-6, with D possibly matching TRBD1 (6 bases). The CDR3 loop spans 18 amino acids. Between the trimmed V and J ends, which lost 1 base and 1 base, there was a span of 14 bases. Germline V gene lookup returns CDR1 SEHNR and CDR2 FQNEAQ (reference sequence). Written as DNA, the CDR3 is TGTGCCAGCAGCTTAGTACCGGGACACCAGTCTGGGGCCAACGTCCTGACTTTC. This sequence encodes CASSLVPGHQSGANVLTF.

In its sample, this clonotype was seen once. The chain couples TRBV14 to TRBJ2-7; D gene uncertain. V was pared by 2 bases and J by 3 bases, with 11 bases between. From germline, CDR1 is SGHDN and CDR2 FVKESK. This CDR3 contains 14 residues. The DNA of the CDR3 is TGTGCCAGCAGCCAAATCAACAGCCTCTACGAGCAGTACTTC. This translates into CASSQINSLYEQYF.

The J gene is TRBJ2-7, the V gene TRBV7-6; 9 positions agree with TRBD1. The germline V gene encodes CDR1 SGHVS and CDR2 FNYEAQ. V lost 5 bases and J lost 3; bases outside the gene matches: 8. This CDR3 spans 15 amino acids. CDR3 region: CASSAGTGNDYEQYF. The DNA of the CDR3 is TGTGCCAGCAGCGCAGGGACAGGGAATGACTACGAGCAGTACTTC. Full variable domain (rest looked up from reference TRBV7-6 and TRBJ2-7): GAGVSQSPRYKVTKRGQDVALRCDPISGHVSLYWYRQALGQGPEFLTYFNYEAQQDKSGLPNDRFSAERPEGSISTLTIQRTEQRDSAMYRCASSAGTGNDYEQYFGPGTRLTVT.

This clonotype was seen more than once but under ten times. The J gene is TRBJ2-7, the V gene TRBV6-5; 14 bases fit TRBD2. Unmatched junction bases numbered 6, after V lost 2 bases and J lost 3 bases. Germline lookup yields CDR1 MNHEY and CDR2 SVGAGI. The CDR3 has 17 amino acids. CDR3 nucleotide sequence: TGTGCCAGCAGTTACCGGACTAGCGGGAGGACAAACTACGAGCAGTACTTC. Translation gives CASSYRTSGRTNYEQYF.

Only a few counts were recorded for this clonotype. J is TRBJ1-2 and V is TRBV4-3, with 10 bases fitting TRBD1. With 1 base clipped from V and 8 bases from J, the junction kept 7 bases outside the gene matches. This CDR3 is 15 amino acids long. Germline lookup yields CDR1 LGHNA and CDR2 YSLEER. The CDR3 here is CASSQVRQGAIGYTF. The CDR3 nucleotides read TGCGCCAGCAGCCAAGTAAGACAGGGGGCAATCGGCTACACCTTC.

This chain joins TRBV11-1 and TRBJ2-1; D uncertain. Germline V gene sequence: CDR1 SGHAT, CDR2 FQDESV (reference sequence). V dropped 5 bases and J dropped 6 bases, with 17 bases sitting between them. The CDR3 is 15 residues long. As DNA, the CDR3 is TGTGCCAGCAGCCCGGTAGGGCCCCTGAGCAATGAGCAGTTCTTC. Its translation is CASSPVGPLSNEQFF.

This sequence joins TRBV9 and TRBJ1-4, with D perhaps matching TRBD1 (5 bases). V was pared by 4 bases and J by 5 bases, with 12 bases between. Germline CDR1 reads SGDLS; CDR2 reads YYNGEE. This CDR3 contains 14 residues. This chain's CDR3 is CASSPAWGNEKLFF. The CDR3 bases are TGTGCCAGCAGCCCCGCTTGGGGGAATGAAAAACTGTTTTTT.

The chain links TRBV5-6 to TRBJ2-2; D is ambiguous. The CDR3 length is 15 residues. The V gene lost 7 bases and the J gene lost 2 bases, with 15 bases spanning the gap. Germline CDR1 is SGHDT and CDR2 is YYEEEE. CDR3 sequence: CASLLTIINTGELFF. Here the CDR3 DNA reads TGTGCCAGCCTACTCACGATTATAAACACCGGGGAGCTGTTTTTT. The whole variable domain, filled in from reference TRBV5-6 and TRBJ2-2, reads DAGVTQSPTHLIKTRGQQVTLRCSPKSGHDTVSWYQQALGQGPQFIFQYYEEEERQRGNFPDRFSGHQFPNYSSELNVNALLLGDSALYLCASLLTIINTGELFFGEGSRLTVL.

This clonotype came up a few times. The DNA for the CDR3 is TGTGCCAGCAGTGAAGCGGGCAGGGGGTTTAATTCACCCCTCCACTTT. It encodes CASSEAGRGFNSPLHF. This chain links TRBV2 with TRBJ1-6; 7 bases align to TRBD1. Trimming took 0 bases from V and 6 from J; bases not matched to a gene: 5. Germline V lookup: CDR1 SNHLY, CDR2 FYNNEI. The CDR3 loop spans 16 amino acids. The whole variable domain, filled in from reference TRBV2 and TRBJ1-6, reads EPEVTQTPSHQVTQMGQEVILRCVPISNHLYFYWYRQILGQKVEFLVSFYNNEISEKSEIFDDQFSVERPDGSNFTLKIRSTKLEDSAMYFCASSEAGRGFNSPLHFGNGTRLTVT.